This TCR beta chain is from a study of blood T cell repertoires in COVID-19. Sequencing used immunoSEQ multiplex PCR; TCRdb keeps in-frame clones, though not all of them. The table includes just over 35,000 clones, about 90% detected once. The CDR3 sequence is 13 residues long. Trimming cost V 6 bases and J 7 bases; bases outside gene matches: 4. Germline assignment: CDR1 SNHLY and CDR2 FYNNEI. The receptor comes from a man aged 60 to 75 with acute or convalescent COVID-19. Sequenced: peripheral blood. The chain has TRBV2 and TRBJ2-1; 9 nucleotides agree with TRBD2. CDR3 loop: CASRVAGGNEQFF. The CDR3 nucleotides are TGTGCCAGCAGGGTCGCGGGAGGGAATGAGCAGTTCTTC.